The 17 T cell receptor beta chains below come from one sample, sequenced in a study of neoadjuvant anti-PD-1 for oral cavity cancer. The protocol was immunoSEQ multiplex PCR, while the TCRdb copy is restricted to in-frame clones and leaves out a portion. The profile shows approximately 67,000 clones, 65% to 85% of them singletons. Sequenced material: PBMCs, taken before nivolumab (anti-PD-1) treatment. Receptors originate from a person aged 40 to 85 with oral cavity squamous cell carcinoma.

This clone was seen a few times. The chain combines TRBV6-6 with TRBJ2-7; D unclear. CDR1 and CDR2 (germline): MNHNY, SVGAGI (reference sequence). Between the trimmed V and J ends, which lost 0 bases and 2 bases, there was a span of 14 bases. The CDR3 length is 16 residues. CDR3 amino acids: CASSYSYVGRTYEQYF. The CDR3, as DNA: TGTGCCAGCAGTTACTCGTATGTCGGACGGACCTACGAGCAGTACTTC.

The chain's CDR3 is CASSYGQGSGEQYF. CDR3 nucleotides: TGTGCCAGCAGTTATGGCCAGGGGAGCGGCGAGCAGTACTTC. This sequence joins TRBV6-1 and TRBJ2-7; TRBD1 might be the D (6 bases). Germline lookup yields CDR1 MNHNS and CDR2 SASEGT. The CDR3 has 14 residues. Trimming shortened V by 5 bases and J by 6 bases, and 17 bases separated the two germline ends.

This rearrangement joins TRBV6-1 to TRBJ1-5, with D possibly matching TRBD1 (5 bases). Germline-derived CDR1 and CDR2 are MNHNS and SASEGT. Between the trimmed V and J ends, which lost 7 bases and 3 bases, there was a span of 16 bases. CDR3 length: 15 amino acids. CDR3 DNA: TGTGCCAGCAAAGACCAGGGAGGAGACAATCAGCCCCAGCATTTT. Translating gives CASKDQGGDNQPQHF.

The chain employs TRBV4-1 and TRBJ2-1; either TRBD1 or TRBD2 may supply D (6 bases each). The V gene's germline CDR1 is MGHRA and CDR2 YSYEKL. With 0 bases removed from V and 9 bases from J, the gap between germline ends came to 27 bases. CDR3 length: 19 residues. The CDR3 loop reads CASSQDWGQPGLSSAEQFF. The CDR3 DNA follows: TGCGCCAGCAGCCAAGATTGGGGACAACCGGGACTTAGTAGTGCTGAGCAGTTCTTC.

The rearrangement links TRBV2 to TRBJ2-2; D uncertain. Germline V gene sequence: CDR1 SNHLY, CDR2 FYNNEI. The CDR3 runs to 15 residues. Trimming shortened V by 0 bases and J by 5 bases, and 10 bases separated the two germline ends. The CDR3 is CASSEAPVRTGELFF. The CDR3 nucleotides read TGTGCCAGCAGTGAAGCCCCGGTTCGGACCGGGGAGCTGTTTTTT.

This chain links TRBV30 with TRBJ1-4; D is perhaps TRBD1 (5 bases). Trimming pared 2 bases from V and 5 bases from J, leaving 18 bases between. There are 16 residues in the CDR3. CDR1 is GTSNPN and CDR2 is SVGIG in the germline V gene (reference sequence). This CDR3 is CAWSSGFEGLNEKLFF. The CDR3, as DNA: TGTGCCTGGAGTTCGGGGTTTGAGGGGTTGAATGAAAAACTGTTTTTT. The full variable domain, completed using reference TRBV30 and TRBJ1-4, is SQTIHQWPATLVQPVGSPLSLECTVEGTSNPNLYWYRQAAGRGLQLLFYSVGIGQISSEVPQNLSASRPQDRQFILSSKKLLLSDSGFYLCAWSSGFEGLNEKLFFGSGTQLSVL.

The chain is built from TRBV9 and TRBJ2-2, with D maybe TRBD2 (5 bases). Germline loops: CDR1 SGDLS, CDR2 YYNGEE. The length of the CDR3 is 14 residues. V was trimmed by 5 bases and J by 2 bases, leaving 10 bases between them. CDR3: CASRRGSNTGELFF. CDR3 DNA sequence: TGTGCCAGCAGGCGAGGGTCCAACACCGGGGAGCTGTTTTTT. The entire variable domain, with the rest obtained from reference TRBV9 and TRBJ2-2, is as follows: DSGVTQTPKHLITATGQRVTLRCSPRSGDLSVYWYQQSLDQGLQFLIQYYNGEERAKGNILERFSAQQFPDLHSELNLSSLELGDSALYFCASRRGSNTGELFFGEGSRLTVL.

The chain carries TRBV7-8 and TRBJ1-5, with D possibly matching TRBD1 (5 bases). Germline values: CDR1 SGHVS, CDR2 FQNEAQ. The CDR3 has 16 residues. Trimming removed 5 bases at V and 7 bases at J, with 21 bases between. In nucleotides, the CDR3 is TGTGCCAGCAGCAAATCCGGGACGGCGTTCGGCCAGCCCCAGCATTTT. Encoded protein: CASSKSGTAFGQPQHF.

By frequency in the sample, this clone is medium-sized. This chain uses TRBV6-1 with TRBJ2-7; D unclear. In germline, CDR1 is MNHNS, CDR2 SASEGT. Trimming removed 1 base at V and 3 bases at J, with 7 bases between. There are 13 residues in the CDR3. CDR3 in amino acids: CASSEVNNYEQYF. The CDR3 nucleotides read TGTGCCAGCAGTGAAGTCAACAACTACGAGCAGTACTTC.

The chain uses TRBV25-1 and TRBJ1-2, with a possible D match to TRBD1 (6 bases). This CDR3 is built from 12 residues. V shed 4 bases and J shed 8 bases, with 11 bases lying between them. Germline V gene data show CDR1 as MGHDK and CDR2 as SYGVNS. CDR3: CASSASGAGYTF. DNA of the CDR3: TGTGCCAGCAGTGCCTCAGGGGCCGGCTACACCTTC.

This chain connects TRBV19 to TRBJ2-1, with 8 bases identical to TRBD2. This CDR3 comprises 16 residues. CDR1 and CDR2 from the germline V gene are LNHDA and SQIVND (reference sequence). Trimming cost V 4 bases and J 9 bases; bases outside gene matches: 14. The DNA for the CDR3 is TGTGCCAGTAGTAATTCGCCCTTCGGCGGGGGGATTGAGCAGTTCTTC. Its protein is CASSNSPFGGGIEQFF.

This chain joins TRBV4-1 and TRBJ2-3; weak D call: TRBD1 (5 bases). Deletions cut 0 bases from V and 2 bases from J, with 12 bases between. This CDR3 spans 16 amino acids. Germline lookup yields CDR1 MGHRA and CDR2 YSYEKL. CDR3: CASSQDEGVPTDTQYF. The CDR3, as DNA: TGCGCCAGCAGCCAAGATGAAGGGGTACCCACAGATACGCAGTATTTT.

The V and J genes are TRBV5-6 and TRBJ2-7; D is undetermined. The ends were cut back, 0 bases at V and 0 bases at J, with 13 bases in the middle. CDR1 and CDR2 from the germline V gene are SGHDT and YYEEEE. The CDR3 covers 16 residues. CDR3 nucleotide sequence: TGTGCCAGCAGCTTGGTCGGTTTCGCGAGCTCCTACGAGCAGTACTTC. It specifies CASSLVGFASSYEQYF.

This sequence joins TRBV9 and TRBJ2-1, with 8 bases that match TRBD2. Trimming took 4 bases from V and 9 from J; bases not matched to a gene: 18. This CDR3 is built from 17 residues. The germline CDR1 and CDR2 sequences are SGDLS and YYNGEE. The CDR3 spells CASSPPSRGGGRGEQFF. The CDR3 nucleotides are TGTGCCAGCAGCCCACCCAGCCGGGGGGGAGGGCGAGGTGAGCAGTTCTTC.

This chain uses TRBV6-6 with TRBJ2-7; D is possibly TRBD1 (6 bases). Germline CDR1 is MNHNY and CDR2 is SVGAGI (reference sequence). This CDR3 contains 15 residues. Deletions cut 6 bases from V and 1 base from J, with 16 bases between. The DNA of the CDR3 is TGTGCCAGCAGCCCAGGGGCAGGGCCTTCCTACGAGCAGTACTTC. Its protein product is CASSPGAGPSYEQYF.

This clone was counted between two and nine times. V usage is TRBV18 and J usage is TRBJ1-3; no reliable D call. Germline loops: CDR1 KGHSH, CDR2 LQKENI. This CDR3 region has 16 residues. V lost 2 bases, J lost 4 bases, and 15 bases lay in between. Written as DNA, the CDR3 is TGTGCCAGCTCACCAGTTCGCCGGCAGGACGGAAACACCATATATTTT. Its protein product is CASSPVRRQDGNTIYF.

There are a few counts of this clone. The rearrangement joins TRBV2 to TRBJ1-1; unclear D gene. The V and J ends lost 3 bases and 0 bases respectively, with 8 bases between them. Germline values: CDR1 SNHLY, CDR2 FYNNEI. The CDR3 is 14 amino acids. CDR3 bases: TGTGCCAGCAGTGAGTCCTACTTGAACACTGAAGCTTTCTTT. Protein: CASSESYLNTEAFF.